What follows describes a single TCR beta chain. Some clones are missing from TCRdb's copy, which holds only in-frame ones; the method was immunoSEQ multiplex PCR. This sample has a few hundred thousand clones, with 90% found just once. Germline-derived CDR1 and CDR2 are SGHVS and FQNEAQ. The CDR3 loop spans 14 amino acids. Trimming left V 0 bases short and J 7 bases short, with 12 bases between. These data are taken from a study of blood T cell repertoires in COVID-19. The sample was peripheral blood. This sequence originates from a woman in her fifties or sixties with COVID-19, enrolled during active disease. The V and J genes are TRBV7-8 and TRBJ1-1; tentatively, D is TRBD1 (5 bases). The CDR3 reads CASSLARRGGEAFF. In nucleotides, the CDR3 is TGTGCCAGCAGCTTAGCGAGGAGGGGTGGTGAAGCTTTCTTT. Filled out from reference TRBV7-8 and TRBJ1-1, the complete variable domain reads GAGVSQSPRYKVAKRGQDVALRCDPISGHVSLFWYQQALGQGPEFLTYFQNEAQLDKSGLPSDRFFAERPEGSVSTLKIQRTQQEDSAVYLCASSLARRGGEAFFGQGTRLTVV.